This T cell receptor beta chain was sequenced in a study of T cell responses to AZD1222 COVID-19 vaccine. Notes on the study in general: In a largely white British group with more females than males, clonal diversity was possibly underestimated. With dominance at 160-218 and 743-854, vaccine-associated CD4 TCRs spanned spike. Of the AZD1222 recipients, only six were seropositive at baseline.

Repertoires were generated with immunoSEQ multiplex PCR, while TCRdb's copy carries only in-frame clones and drops some. The repertoire holds 75,000 to 95,000 clones, with about 88% as singletons. V was pared by 5 bases and J by 8 bases, with 4 bases of the junction left unmatched. This CDR3 comprises 11 residues. CDR1 is DFQATT and CDR2 is SNEGSKA in the germline V gene (reference sequence). Concerning this clone itself: Antigen unknown.

This receptor was obtained from an adult in good health. The specimen was peripheral blood, collected on day 0 of AZD1222 vaccination. The chain employs TRBV20-1 and TRBJ1-1; 8 bases map to TRBD1. CDR3 residues: CSALDREEAFF. CDR3 nucleotide sequence: TGCAGTGCTCTGGACAGGGAAGAAGCTTTCTTT.